These 27 T cell receptor beta chains came from one sample sequenced in a study of long-term antiretroviral therapy in people with HIV. Survey level was the resolution at which the v3.0 immunoSEQ assay ran. The protocol was immunoSEQ multiplex PCR, while the TCRdb copy is restricted to in-frame clones and leaves out a portion. In the table there are roughly 28,000 clones, 85% to 90% of which are singletons. This specimen consisted of unsorted PBMCs, obtained approximately 2.6 years after starting antiretroviral therapy. Source of these receptors: a man aged 35 to 55 with HIV.

The chain couples TRBV7-9 to TRBJ1-4; D is unclear. The CDR3 consists of 15 residues. Looked up from germline, CDR1 is SEHNR and CDR2 is FQNEAQ (reference sequence). Trimming shortened V by 4 bases and J by 5 bases, and 14 bases separated the two germline ends. The CDR3 DNA sequence: TGTGCCAGCAGCTCGTCTGGGCGCTTGAATGAAAAACTGTTTTTT. This translates into CASSSSGRLNEKLFF.

In this sample, this clone turned up once. The chain recombines TRBV30 with TRBJ1-1; no clear D. V lost 3 bases to trimming and J lost 1 base, with 9 bases between them. CDR1 is GTSNPN and CDR2 is SVGIG in the germline V gene (reference sequence). The CDR3 loop spans 13 amino acids. The CDR3 DNA reads as TGTGCCTGGAGGAGGGCAGAGAACACTGAAGCTTTCTTT. It specifies CAWRRAENTEAFF.

The chain is built from TRBV7-9 and TRBJ2-7; D unresolved. V lost 1 base and J lost 2, with 6 bases in between. Germline CDR1 is SEHNR and CDR2 is FQNEAQ (reference sequence). This CDR3 contains 13 residues. CDR3 DNA: TGTGCCAGCAGCTTAGAGGCCGCCTACGAGCAGTACTTC. It yields the protein CASSLEAAYEQYF.

The chain links TRBV5-4 to TRBJ2-5; TRBD1 or TRBD2 may be the D gene (5 bases each). V dropped 1 base and J dropped 7 bases, with 20 bases sitting between them. Germline loops: CDR1 SGHNT, CDR2 YYREEE (reference sequence). This CDR3 region has 16 residues. The CDR3 protein is CASSLSRAGAHGTQYF. CDR3 nucleotides: TGTGCCAGCAGCTTGTCCCGCGCCGGGGCTCACGGGACCCAGTACTTC.

V and J are TRBV5-1 and TRBJ2-5; 8 nucleotides agree with TRBD2. Germline CDR1 reads SGHRS; CDR2 reads YFSETQ. The trim removed 6 bases at V and 1 base at J, leaving 8 bases unmatched. The CDR3 consists of 15 residues. The CDR3 DNA reads TGCGCCAGCAATCCCAGCGGGGGTATCCAAGAGACCCAGTACTTC. It specifies CASNPSGGIQETQYF.

The chain carries TRBV6-9 and TRBJ2-2, with 11 bases identical to TRBD1. This CDR3 is 18 amino acids long. In germline, CDR1 is MNHGY, CDR2 SVAAGI. V gave up 5 bases and J gave up 3 bases; unmatched junction bases: 11. CDR3 region: CASSMGDRGSVDTGELFF. CDR3 DNA: TGTGCCAGCAGTATGGGGGACAGGGGGAGTGTAGACACCGGGGAGCTGTTTTTT.

This clone was counted once. The chain joins TRBV27 to TRBJ1-1, with D maybe TRBD1 (5 bases). This CDR3 region has 13 residues. V was trimmed by 0 bases and J by 11 bases, leaving 13 bases between them. Germline CDR1 and CDR2: MNHEY and SMNVEV (reference sequence). The CDR3 protein is CASSLSEGLRAFF. CDR3 in DNA: TGTGCCAGCAGTTTATCCGAGGGGTTGAGGGCTTTCTTT.

The rearrangement uses TRBV11-2 and TRBJ2-3, with D possibly being TRBD2 (5 bases). Germline V gene data show CDR1 as SGHAT and CDR2 as FQNNGV. V was trimmed by 2 bases and J by 6 bases, leaving 12 bases between them. The CDR3 length is 14 residues. CDR3 bases: TGTGCCAGCAGCTTATCCCGGCGGACTGATACGCAGTATTTT. It codes for CASSLSRRTDTQYF. Complete variable domain (other parts from reference TRBV11-2 and TRBJ2-3): EAGVAQSPRYKIIEKRQSVAFWCNPISGHATLYWYQQILGQGPKLLIQFQNNGVVDDSQLPKDRFSAERLKGVDSTLKIQPAKLEDSAVYLCASSLSRRTDTQYFGPGTRLTVL.

The rearrangement uses TRBV29-1 and TRBJ2-1; 10 bases match TRBD1. Germline lookup yields CDR1 SQVTM and CDR2 ANQGSEA. CDR3 length equals 12 residues. V lost 6 bases to trimming and J lost 9 bases; unmatched junction nucleotides: 5. The CDR3 region has the DNA TGCAGCGTACGACAGGGGGCAAGTGAGCAGTTCTTC. Translating gives CSVRQGASEQFF.

This rearrangement joins TRBV20-1 to TRBJ1-1; maybe TRBD1 (6 bases). CDR1 is DFQATT and CDR2 is SNEGSKA in the germline V gene (reference sequence). V lost 6 bases, J lost 12 bases, and 17 bases lay in between. The CDR3 is 11 amino acids. The CDR3 spells CSARIGQSTFF. CDR3 DNA: TGCAGTGCCAGAATAGGACAGTCGACTTTCTTT.

The chain is built from TRBV6-4 and TRBJ1-1; D may be TRBD1 (6 bases). Germline V gene lookup returns CDR1 MRHNA and CDR2 SNTAGT. The germline V and J ends were trimmed by 3 bases and 4 bases, with 12 bases remaining between them. The CDR3 contains 14 residues. The CDR3 nucleotides read TGTGCCAGCAGTGAAGGCGCAGGGGTCACTGAAGCTTTCTTT. As protein: CASSEGAGVTEAFF.

The chain joins TRBV18 to TRBJ2-5; D may match TRBD1 or TRBD2 (5 bases each). CDR1 and CDR2 from the germline V gene are KGHSH and LQKENI. The CDR3 contains 15 residues. Trimming stripped 6 bases from V and 2 bases from J, with 16 bases between. CDR3 sequence (DNA): TGTGCCAGCTCTCCTCGAGGGGAACGGCAAGAGACCCAGTACTTC. Translated: CASSPRGERQETQYF.

The chain employs TRBV7-2 and TRBJ1-2, with D maybe TRBD1 (6 bases). Germline CDR1 SGHTA, CDR2 FQGNSA. Trimming left V 0 bases short and J 12 bases short, with 14 bases between. CDR3 length: 13 amino acids. This chain's CDR3 is CASSLADRRRHTF. CDR3 bases: TGTGCCAGCAGCTTAGCCGACAGGCGGAGACACACCTTC.

The genes are TRBV5-1 and TRBJ1-1, with D perhaps TRBD1 (5 bases). Trimming removed 5 bases at V and 4 bases at J, with 9 bases between. The CDR3 loop spans 12 amino acids. Germline V gene sequence: CDR1 SGHRS, CDR2 YFSETQ. CDR3 protein: CASRYDSTEAFF. In DNA form, the CDR3 reads TGCGCCAGCAGGTACGACAGCACTGAAGCTTTCTTT.

A few counts support this clone. J is TRBJ1-5 and V is TRBV2; D remains unclear. The V gene lost 6 bases and the J gene lost 6 bases, with 12 bases spanning the gap. The CDR3 runs to 13 residues. Germline CDR1 is SNHLY and CDR2 is FYNNEI. CDR3 residues: CASSPELGQPQHF. CDR3 bases: TGTGCCAGCAGCCCTGAATTAGGTCAGCCCCAGCATTTT.

The V call is TRBV6-5, the J call TRBJ2-3; weak D call: TRBD2 (7 bases). V lost 2 bases and J lost 5, with 11 bases in between. The length of the CDR3 is 14 residues. Germline CDR1 MNHEY, CDR2 SVGAGI. This chain's CDR3 is CASSYRGAEDTQYF. DNA for the CDR3: TGTGCCAGCAGTTACCGGGGGGCTGAAGATACGCAGTATTTT.

The chain recombines TRBV9 with TRBJ2-3, with 12 bases identical to TRBD2. The junction had 9 bases not matched to a gene; V was cut back by 0 bases and J by 7 bases. Germline V CDR1 and CDR2: SGDLS, YYNGEE. This CDR3 has 17 amino acids. CDR3: CASSVGLAGGLGYTQYF. CDR3 nucleotides: TGTGCCAGCAGCGTAGGGCTAGCGGGGGGGCTCGGGTATACGCAGTATTTT.

This clone was picked up one time. The chain employs TRBV11-2 and TRBJ1-1; no definite D call. Trimming cost V 0 bases and J 5 bases, with 13 bases left between them. There are 15 residues in the CDR3. Per the germline V gene, CDR1 is SGHAT and CDR2 is FQNNGV. In nucleotides, the CDR3 is TGTGCCAGCAGCTTAGATCCGTCCCTTTATACTGAAGCTTTCTTT. It specifies CASSLDPSLYTEAFF. Drawing the rest from reference TRBV11-2 and TRBJ1-1, the complete variable domain is EAGVAQSPRYKIIEKRQSVAFWCNPISGHATLYWYQQILGQGPKLLIQFQNNGVVDDSQLPKDRFSAERLKGVDSTLKIQPAKLEDSAVYLCASSLDPSLYTEAFFGQGTRLTVV.

V is TRBV7-9 and J is TRBJ2-1, with 11 bases matching TRBD2. Germline loops: CDR1 SEHNR, CDR2 FQNEAQ (reference sequence). With 5 bases clipped from V and 5 bases from J, the junction kept 8 bases outside the gene matches. There are 16 residues in the CDR3. The CDR3 loop reads CASSPVGLAGNNEQFF. The DNA of the CDR3 is TGTGCCAGCAGCCCGGTCGGACTAGCGGGTAACAATGAGCAGTTCTTC.

This chain uses TRBV19 with TRBJ1-2; 8 bases agree with TRBD1. This CDR3 has 14 amino acids. The V gene end was trimmed by 5 bases and the J gene end by 8 bases; junction bases not matched to a gene: 10. Germline V CDR1 and CDR2: LNHDA, SQIVND (reference sequence). The DNA of the CDR3 is TGTGCCAGTAGTCCCCAAAGGACAGGGAACGGCTACACCTTC. Encoded protein: CASSPQRTGNGYTF. Variable domain in full (rest from reference TRBV19 and TRBJ1-2): DGGITQSPKYLFRKEGQNVTLSCEQNLNHDAMYWYRQDPGQGLRLIYYSQIVNDFQKGDIAEGYSVSREKKESFPLTVTSAQKNPTAFYLCASSPQRTGNGYTFGSGTRLTVV.

The gene calls are TRBV6-5 and TRBJ2-5; tentatively, D is TRBD1 (6 bases). The CDR3 covers 13 residues. CDR1 and CDR2 (germline): MNHEY, SVGAGI. Trimming pared 6 bases from V and 5 bases from J, leaving 13 bases between. The chain's CDR3 is CASSLDRHETQYF. CDR3 DNA sequence: TGTGCCAGCAGCCTCGACAGGCACGAGACCCAGTACTTC.

The chain uses TRBV10-3 and TRBJ2-5, with 8 bases aligning to TRBD1. The trim removed 5 bases at V and 4 bases at J, leaving 12 bases unmatched. The length of the CDR3 is 16 residues. Germline V gene lookup returns CDR1 ENHRY and CDR2 SYGVKD. CDR3 amino acids: CAISSIDRGLGETQYF. CDR3 nucleotide sequence: TGTGCCATCAGTAGTATTGACAGGGGACTCGGAGAGACCCAGTACTTC.

J is TRBJ2-5 and V is TRBV11-2; D unresolved. Germline V CDR1 and CDR2: SGHAT, FQNNGV. CDR3 length: 12 residues. The V end was cut by 6 bases, the J end by 1 base, with 6 bases between. Here the CDR3 DNA reads TGTGCCAGCAGACGGATCCAAGAGACCCAGTACTTC. Translating it yields CASRRIQETQYF.

The chain joins TRBV5-1 to TRBJ2-5, with D maybe TRBD2 (6 bases). V gave up 3 bases and J gave up 3 bases, with 15 bases separating them. The CDR3 sequence is 15 residues long. Germline V gives CDR1 SGHRS, CDR2 YFSETQ. CDR3 residues: CASSSPSTGEETQYF. DNA for the CDR3: TGCGCCAGCAGCTCCCCAAGTACGGGGGAAGAGACCCAGTACTTC.

The V and J genes are TRBV28 and TRBJ1-4, with D possibly matching TRBD1 (5 bases). Trimming stripped 4 bases from V and 2 bases from J, with 14 bases between. The CDR3 is 16 amino acids. Germline V CDR1 and CDR2: MDHEN, SYDVKM. Written as DNA, the CDR3 is TGTGCCAGCAGTTCCGGGGCCCTCTACACTAATGAAAAACTGTTTTTT. Translated, it gives CASSSGALYTNEKLFF. Full variable domain (remainder filled in from reference TRBV28 and TRBJ1-4): DVKVTQSSRYLVKRTGEKVFLECVQDMDHENMFWYRQDPGLGLRLIYFSYDVKMKEKGDIPEGYSVSREKKERFSLILESASTNQTSMYLCASSSGALYTNEKLFFGSGTQLSVL.

This clone appeared once. The genes are TRBV19 and TRBJ1-1, with 8 bases matching TRBD1. V shed 6 bases and J 2 bases; nucleotides not matched to a gene: 11. This CDR3 contains 16 residues. Germline assignment: CDR1 LNHDA and CDR2 SQIVND (reference sequence). In DNA form, the CDR3 reads TGTGCCAGTAGGACTTGGACAGGGAACCTTAACACTGAAGCTTTCTTT. Translation gives CASRTWTGNLNTEAFF.

This chain links TRBV28 with TRBJ1-3, with D unresolved. The ends were cut back, 3 bases at V and 3 bases at J, with 3 bases in the middle. The CDR3 contains 12 residues. Germline CDR1 MDHEN, CDR2 SYDVKM. For the CDR3, the DNA is TGTGCCAGCAGTTTTCGTGGAAACACCATATATTTT. Its translation: CASSFRGNTIYF.